This T cell receptor beta chain was retrieved from a study of CD8+CD57+ T cells in acquired aplastic anemia. The overall study: Mean yield of DNA from sorted CD4+ and CD8+ cells was 3 to 3.5 ug. Read counts for CD4+ cells (from healthy donors) averaged approximately 11 million. Study observations and caveats: No significant difference in CD8+ Simpson's diversity was found between patients and controls. Patients and controls shared about 30 CD8+ CDR3 sequences, which appeared highly expressed in patients and within their immunodominant clones.

This clonotype has ten or more counts. Its antigen remains unidentified. With V trimmed by 3 bases and J by 4 bases, 8 bases remained unmatched. Germline V gives CDR1 DFQATT, CDR2 SNEGSKA (reference sequence). This CDR3 is 15 amino acids long. TCR beta VDJ and CDR3 profiles were obtained from a genomic DNA template. One entry per CDR3 protein results from TCRdb running MiXCR on the reads. The repertoire consists of hundreds of thousands of distinct CDR3 sequences, with about two thirds occurring once and the leading ten covering less than 4%. This TCR was sampled from a human donor in good health, serving as a control. The chain combines TRBV20-1 with TRBJ2-3; 9 nucleotides match TRBD2. Sequenced: sorted CD4+, CD8+, or CD8+CD57+ T cells (not recorded which) from PBMCs. The CDR3: CSARWRGGLADTQYF. The CDR3 nucleotides are TGCAGTGCTAGGTGGCGGGGGGGCTTGGCAGATACGCAGTATTTT.